Detailed here is one T cell receptor beta chain. Its target is not known. Germline lookup yields CDR1 SGHAT and CDR2 FQDESV (reference sequence). V lost 5 bases and J 9 bases, leaving 11 bases between the germline ends. This CDR3 is built from 12 residues. TCRdb redid the calling of the reads with MiXCR, one entry per CDR3 protein. The repertoire has around 99,000 distinct CDR3 sequences, about 28% of them found once; the top ten carry about 81%. This sample is part of a study of T cell repertoires in cytomegalovirus infection. About the study: Well-studied HLA-B-restricted epitopes and recently identified HLA-C-restricted epitopes of CMV were both used in the study. Public TCR beta signatures indicated both CMV infection and matching HLA type. Regarding the study as a whole: CMV-specific TCR beta clonotypes restricted by HLA-C dominated the ex vivo response. Accumulated public TCR beta family frequency recognized individuals carrying CMV together with the relevant HLA.

The receptor's source is a human donor in good health (CMV status not recorded). Some clones in this sample may be carry-over from other donors' samples. The J gene is TRBJ2-1, the V gene TRBV11-1; D might be TRBD1 or TRBD2, each matching 5 bases. This sample comprised CD8+ T cells from cultured PBMCs, obtained from culture after CMV antigen stimulation. The chain's CDR3 is CASSPTGGEQFF. The DNA for the CDR3 is TGTGCCAGCAGCCCAACAGGAGGTGAGCAGTTCTTC.